Listed below are T cell receptor beta chains from one sample, sequenced in a study of blood T cell repertoires in COVID-19. The assay was immunoSEQ multiplex PCR, and TCRdb's table has in-frame clones only and misses some. The data hold 150,000 or so clones, with approximately 84% observed a single time. Sequencing was performed on peripheral blood. The receptors stem from a man aged 35 to 55 who had recovered from COVID-19. Both conserved end residues are part of each CDR3. A D gene is named only where the DNA matches it firmly. Clone size is shown for a subset of rows, as once, few, many or a class of expanded clone.

size: .
J: TRBJ1-6
D: .
V: TRBV19
CDR3: CASRLMGLRNSPLHF
DNA: TGTGCCAGTAGACTCATGGGGCTGCGTAATTCACCCCTCCACTTT

size: .
J: TRBJ1-2
D: .
V: TRBV25-1
CDR3: CASSVGAVGYTF
DNA: TGTGCCAGCAGTGTGGGGGCCGTCGGCTACACCTTC

size: .
J: TRBJ1-5
D: TRBD1
V: TRBV6-2/TRBV6-3
CDR3: CASSYDRGHQPQHF
DNA: TGTGCCAGCAGTTACGACAGGGGCCATCAGCCCCAGCATTTT

size: .
J: TRBJ1-2
D: TRBD1
V: TRBV7-9
CDR3: CASSSGGYYGYTF
DNA: TGTGCCAGCAGCTCAGGGGGTTACTATGGCTACACCTTC

size: .
J: TRBJ1-2
D: .
V: TRBV21-1
CDR3: CASSNGQGYGYGYTF
DNA: TGTGCCAGCAGCAATGGACAGGGTTACGGCTATGGCTACACCTTC

size: .
J: TRBJ2-1
D: TRBD2
V: TRBV3-1/TRBV3-2
CDR3: CASSQGPLAGYNEQFF
DNA: TGTGCCAGCAGCCAAGGTCCCCTAGCGGGTTACAATGAGCAGTTCTTC

size: .
J: TRBJ1-2
D: .
V: TRBV7-9
CDR3: CASRPPRLTGYYGYTF
DNA: TGTGCCAGCAGACCCCCTCGCCTTACAGGGTACTATGGCTACACCTTC

size: .
J: TRBJ1-3
D: .
V: TRBV10-3
CDR3: CAIMTGSGNTIYF
DNA: TGTGCCATCATGACGGGGTCGGGAAACACCATATATTTT

size: .
J: TRBJ2-7
D: TRBD2
V: TRBV3-1/TRBV3-2
CDR3: CASSQVRAGGQYF
DNA: TGTGCCAGCAGCCAGGTCAGAGCGGGGGGGCAGTACTTC

size: .
J: TRBJ1-1
D: .
V: TRBV6-5
CDR3: CASLKTGNTEAFF
DNA: TGTGCCAGCCTCAAAACAGGGAACACTGAAGCTTTCTTT

size: .
J: TRBJ2-1
D: .
V: TRBV5-1
CDR3: CASSLGTELDEQFF
DNA: TGCGCCAGCAGCTTGGGGACTGAGCTGGATGAGCAGTTCTTC

size: .
J: TRBJ1-2
D: .
V: TRBV3-1/TRBV3-2
CDR3: CASSQDQGRGYTF
DNA: TGTGCCAGCAGCCAAGATCAGGGGCGCGGCTACACCTTC

size: .
J: TRBJ2-3
D: .
V: TRBV21-1
CDR3: CASSKGGQGGRLACTDTQYF
DNA: TGTGCCAGCAGCAAAGGGGGACAGGGTGGACGACTAGCGTGCACAGATACGCAGTATTTT

size: .
J: TRBJ1-1
D: TRBD1
V: TRBV4-1
CDR3: CASSRGQGAGEAFF
DNA: TGCGCCAGCAGCCGGGGACAGGGAGCTGGTGAAGCTTTCTTT

size: few
J: TRBJ2-7
D: .
V: TRBV5-1
CDR3: CASSPEQGWGEQYF
DNA: TGCGCCAGCAGCCCGGAACAGGGCTGGGGCGAGCAGTACTTC

size: .
J: TRBJ2-3
D: TRBD1
V: TRBV11-2
CDR3: CASSPGQLSTDTQYF
DNA: TGTGCCAGCAGCCCGGGACAGCTCAGCACAGATACGCAGTATTTT

size: .
J: TRBJ2-7
D: TRBD2
V: TRBV7-2
CDR3: CASSFQRGGEQYF
DNA: TGTGCCAGCAGCTTTCAAAGGGGAGGGGAGCAGTACTTC

size: .
J: TRBJ1-2
D: .
V: TRBV19
CDR3: CASSMARVYGYTF
DNA: TGTGCCAGTAGTATGGCCAGGGTCTATGGCTACACCTTC

size: .
J: TRBJ2-1
D: .
V: TRBV28
CDR3: CASSLTWSRVVHNEQFF
DNA: TGTGCCAGCAGTTTGACCTGGAGCAGGGTTGTCCACAATGAGCAGTTCTTC

size: once
J: TRBJ2-7
D: TRBD1
V: TRBV13
CDR3: CASSLWGTGDYEQYF
DNA: TGTGCCAGCAGCCTTTGGGGGACAGGGGACTACGAGCAGTACTTC

size: .
J: TRBJ1-5
D: .
V: TRBV28
CDR3: CASSFGFYSNQPQHF
DNA: TGTGCCAGCAGTTTTGGTTTCTATAGCAATCAGCCCCAGCATTTT

size: .
J: TRBJ1-2
D: TRBD1
V: TRBV11-2
CDR3: CASSPGQGTPHGYTF
DNA: TGTGCCAGCAGCCCCGGACAGGGGACGCCCCATGGCTACACCTTC

size: .
J: TRBJ2-5
D: .
V: TRBV15
CDR3: CATSEGPQAGQETQYF
DNA: TGTGCCACCAGCGAAGGGCCCCAAGCGGGTCAAGAGACCCAGTACTTC

size: .
J: TRBJ1-5
D: .
V: TRBV30
CDR3: CAWSPGQVDQPQHF
DNA: TGTGCCTGGAGTCCGGGACAAGTTGATCAGCCCCAGCATTTT

size: .
J: TRBJ2-5
D: TRBD1
V: TRBV28
CDR3: CASSPSRTGLQETQYF
DNA: TGTGCCAGCAGTCCATCTCGGACAGGGTTGCAAGAGACCCAGTACTTC

size: .
J: TRBJ2-7
D: TRBD1
V: TRBV28
CDR3: CASSLPTGWGQYF
DNA: TGTGCCAGCAGTTTACCGACAGGGTGGGGGCAGTACTTC

size: .
J: TRBJ2-5
D: TRBD2
V: TRBV19
CDR3: CASKGTSGGGFQETQYF
DNA: TGTGCCAGTAAGGGGACTAGCGGGGGGGGATTTCAAGAGACCCAGTACTTC

size: many
J: TRBJ2-4
D: TRBD1
V: TRBV2
CDR3: CASRDSTTKNIQYF
DNA: TGTGCCAGTCGGGACAGCACAACCAAAAACATTCAGTACTTC

size: once
J: TRBJ2-2
D: .
V: TRBV7-8
CDR3: CASSPLRGSGELFF
DNA: TGTGCCAGCAGCCCGCTACGCGGAAGCGGGGAGCTGTTTTTT

size: .
J: TRBJ2-1
D: .
V: TRBV4-3
CDR3: CASSQGWRDRRHYNEQFF
DNA: TGCGCCAGCAGCCAAGGCTGGCGTGACAGGCGGCACTACAATGAGCAGTTCTTC

size: .
J: TRBJ2-1
D: TRBD1
V: TRBV5-1
CDR3: CASSLQGNEQFF
DNA: TGCGCCAGCAGCTTACAGGGGAATGAGCAGTTCTTC

size: .
J: TRBJ1-4
D: TRBD1
V: TRBV18
CDR3: CASSPDRVLSEKLFF
DNA: TGTGCCAGCTCACCGGACAGGGTTCTAAGTGAAAAACTGTTTTTT

size: .
J: TRBJ2-3
D: TRBD2
V: TRBV7-2
CDR3: CASSPLAGLSDTQYF
DNA: TGTGCCAGCAGCCCACTAGCGGGGCTGTCAGATACGCAGTATTTT

size: .
J: TRBJ1-5
D: TRBD1
V: TRBV28
CDR3: CASRQDRADQPQHF
DNA: TGTGCCAGCAGGCAGGACAGGGCAGACCAGCCCCAGCATTTT

size: .
J: TRBJ1-4
D: .
V: TRBV3-1/TRBV3-2
CDR3: CASSQGGGQQNEKLFF
DNA: TGTGCCAGCAGCCAAGGAGGTGGACAGCAGAATGAAAAACTGTTTTTT

size: .
J: TRBJ1-1
D: .
V: TRBV9
CDR3: CASSPRGTNTEAFF
DNA: TGTGCCAGCAGCCCCCGAGGAACGAACACTGAAGCTTTCTTT

size: .
J: TRBJ1-6
D: TRBD1
V: TRBV4-3
CDR3: CASSQVGQSHSPLHF
DNA: TGCGCCAGCAGCCAAGTGGGACAGTCGCATTCACCCCTCCACTTT

size: .
J: TRBJ2-3
D: TRBD1
V: TRBV11-3
CDR3: CASSLRTGSTDTQYF
DNA: TGTGCCAGCAGCCTGAGGACAGGGAGCACAGATACGCAGTATTTT

size: .
J: TRBJ2-7
D: .
V: TRBV6-5
CDR3: CASSRQGLYEQYF
DNA: TGTGCCAGCAGTAGACAGGGACTCTACGAGCAGTACTTC

size: .
J: TRBJ2-2
D: TRBD1
V: TRBV4-3
CDR3: CASSQGQGAGELFF
DNA: TGCGCCAGCAGCCAAGGACAGGGGGCCGGGGAGCTGTTTTTT

size: .
J: TRBJ2-7
D: .
V: TRBV5-6
CDR3: CASSSTTGMAYEQYF
DNA: TGTGCCAGCAGCTCCACAACCGGGATGGCCTACGAGCAGTACTTC

size: .
J: TRBJ2-5
D: TRBD1
V: TRBV9
CDR3: CASSSRPGQGVLETQYF
DNA: TGTGCCAGCAGCTCCCGCCCCGGACAGGGGGTTCTCGAGACCCAGTACTTC

size: .
J: TRBJ2-7
D: .
V: TRBV13
CDR3: CASRPPGTYEQYF
DNA: TGTGCCAGCAGACCCCCGGGGACCTACGAGCAGTACTTC

size: .
J: TRBJ2-1
D: .
V: TRBV5-1
CDR3: CASSSAEGEQFF
DNA: TGCGCCAGCAGTTCGGCAGAGGGCGAGCAGTTCTTC

size: .
J: TRBJ2-5
D: .
V: TRBV7-9
CDR3: CASSKVGFQETQYF
DNA: TGTGCCAGCAGCAAAGTGGGCTTCCAAGAGACCCAGTACTTC

size: .
J: TRBJ1-2
D: .
V: TRBV12-3/TRBV12-4
CDR3: CASSLGRGGGYTF
DNA: TGTGCCAGCAGTTTAGGCAGGGGTGGTGGCTACACCTTC

size: .
J: TRBJ2-5
D: TRBD2
V: TRBV7-9
CDR3: CASSSIGLVQETQYF
DNA: TGTGCCAGCAGCTCAATCGGACTAGTTCAAGAGACCCAGTACTTC

size: .
J: TRBJ2-2
D: .
V: TRBV4-1
CDR3: CASSQSSYITNTGELFF
DNA: TGCGCCAGCAGCCAAAGTTCGTACATAACGAACACCGGGGAGCTGTTTTTT

size: many
J: TRBJ1-4
D: .
V: TRBV18
CDR3: CASSINEKLFF
DNA: TGTGCCAGCTCTATTAATGAAAAACTGTTTTTT

size: .
J: TRBJ1-1
D: TRBD1
V: TRBV7-9
CDR3: CASSPKTQGVDTEAFF
DNA: TGTGCCAGCAGCCCAAAAACACAGGGGGTGGACACTGAAGCTTTCTTT

size: .
J: TRBJ2-1
D: .
V: TRBV9
CDR3: CASSGTPGPDNEQFF
DNA: TGTGCCAGCAGCGGGACGCCAGGGCCGGACAATGAGCAGTTCTTC

size: few
J: TRBJ1-3
D: TRBD1
V: TRBV6-5
CDR3: CASSYSTGAGNTIYF
DNA: TGTGCCAGCAGTTACTCGACAGGGGCAGGAAACACCATATATTTT

size: few
J: TRBJ2-7
D: TRBD2
V: TRBV6-1
CDR3: CASSEYHGGGSSYEQYF
DNA: TGTGCCAGCAGTGAATACCATGGCGGCGGGAGCTCCTACGAGCAGTACTTC

size: .
J: TRBJ1-5
D: TRBD1
V: TRBV19
CDR3: CATADRESQPQHF
DNA: TGTGCCACCGCGGACAGGGAGTCTCAGCCCCAGCATTTT

size: once
J: TRBJ2-7
D: TRBD2
V: TRBV6-4
CDR3: CASSRNGTKPSYEQYF
DNA: TGTGCCAGCAGTCGGAACGGGACTAAGCCTTCCTACGAGCAGTACTTC

size: .
J: TRBJ2-3
D: TRBD2
V: TRBV9
CDR3: CASSVTSDDDTQYF
DNA: TGTGCCAGCAGCGTGACTAGCGATGATGATACGCAGTATTTT

size: .
J: TRBJ1-1
D: .
V: TRBV9
CDR3: CASSVGAKNTEAFF
DNA: TGTGCCAGCAGCGTAGGAGCAAAGAACACTGAAGCTTTCTTT

size: .
J: TRBJ2-2
D: .
V: TRBV4-1
CDR3: CASTKRGGARGTGELFF
DNA: TGCGCCAGCACCAAAAGAGGGGGGGCCCGAGGCACCGGGGAGCTGTTTTTT

size: .
J: TRBJ2-5
D: .
V: TRBV7-9
CDR3: CASRPTETETQYF
DNA: TGTGCCAGCAGACCTACAGAGACGGAGACCCAGTACTTC

size: few
J: TRBJ1-1
D: .
V: TRBV29-1
CDR3: CSADELINTEAFF
DNA: TGCAGCGCGGACGAGTTAATCAACACTGAAGCTTTCTTT